Presented here are 13 T cell receptor beta chains from one specimen sequenced in a study of T cells in Graves' hyperthyroidism and ophthalmopathy. TCR beta CDR3 regions were amplified from RNA. With the HTBI primer set, the TCR CDR3 went through a first round of RT-PCR. Via MiXCR, TCRdb re-called the multiplex PCR reads, giving one row per CDR3 protein. This sample has under 350,000 distinct CDR3 sequences, with around 13% found just once. Specimen: blood. These receptors were collected from a woman aged 40 to 55 with Graves' ophthalmopathy.

This clonotype occurred many times. The rearrangement uses TRBV27 and TRBJ2-1; D is unresolved. Trimming shortened V by 0 bases and J by 1 base, and 7 bases separated the two germline ends. CDR1 is MNHEY and CDR2 is SMNVEV in the germline V gene (reference sequence). CDR3 size: 15 residues. In DNA form, the CDR3 reads TGTGCCAGCAGTTTATCGAGCAGTTCCTACAATGAGCAGTTCTTC. Amino acids: CASSLSSSSYNEQFF.

V usage is TRBV28 and J usage is TRBJ2-1, with D tentatively TRBD2 (6 bases). From germline, CDR1 is MDHEN and CDR2 SYDVKM. CDR3 size: 17 residues. V gave up 8 bases and J gave up 0 bases, with 20 bases separating them. CDR3 nucleotides: TGTGCCAGCGAAAACGACGGACTAAAGAGCTCCTACAATGAGCAGTTCTTC. This gives the protein CASENDGLKSSYNEQFF.

This clonotype was picked up many times. The genes are TRBV15 and TRBJ1-5; 9 nucleotides align to TRBD1. The J segment lost 6 bases and the V segment lost 4 bases, leaving 10 bases of the junction unmatched. Germline CDR1 is LNHNV and CDR2 is YYDKDF (reference sequence). The CDR3 is made up of 16 amino acids. For the CDR3, the DNA is TGTGCCACCAGCATGGGGGGACAGGGAAAAGGTCAGCCCCAGCATTTT. It specifies CATSMGGQGKGQPQHF.

This clonotype appeared a few times. The chain combines TRBV4-1 with TRBJ2-1, with 14 bases identical to TRBD2. The CDR3 totals 16 residues. J gave up 9 bases and V 4 bases, and 8 bases lay outside the gene matches. From germline, CDR1 is MGHRA and CDR2 YSYEKL. This CDR3 reads CASSRRLAGGPSEQFF. The CDR3 DNA is TGCGCCAGCAGCCGTAGACTAGCGGGGGGGCCTAGTGAGCAGTTCTTC.

The rearrangement links TRBV12-3 or TRBV12-4 to TRBJ1-2, with 7 nucleotides matching TRBD1. V lost 5 bases to trimming and J lost 8 bases; unmatched junction nucleotides: 11. The CDR3 covers 14 residues. The CDR3 coding sequence is TGTGCCAGCAGTAACACAGGGGTAGTCTGGGGCTACACCTTC. It specifies CASSNTGVVWGYTF.

This clonotype occurred many times. Sequence at one end of the junction differs from germline and may be a read error. This chain's CDR3 is CTSSQEQVQETQYF. Here the CDR3 DNA reads TGTACCAGCAGCCAAGAACAGGTCCAAGAGACCCAGTACTTC. The V call is TRBV3-1, the J call TRBJ2-5; D may be TRBD1 (5 bases). The CDR3 sequence is 14 residues long. Germline values: CDR1 LGHDT, CDR2 YNNKEL (reference sequence).

This clonotype has at least ten counts. J is TRBJ2-7 and V is TRBV2, with D possibly TRBD1 on 5 matching bases. Germline CDR1 and CDR2: SNHLY and FYNNEI. The CDR3 is made up of 11 amino acids. The CDR3 protein is CGTGPSYEQYF. In nucleotides, the CDR3 is TGTGGAACAGGTCCCTCCTACGAGCAGTACTTC.

The rearrangement uses TRBV18 and TRBJ2-7; no firm D call. V lost 1 base and J 1 base, leaving 11 bases between the germline ends. This CDR3 comprises 15 residues. The germline gives CDR1 KGHSH, CDR2 LQKENI. The DNA of the CDR3 is TGTGCCAGCTCACCACTCCCGACAAATTCCTACGAGCAGTACTTC. It yields the protein CASSPLPTNSYEQYF.

This clonotype was seen repeatedly, ten times or more. The CDR3 region has the DNA TGTGCCAGCAGTAAAGTTCTAGCGGCTAGCGCAGATACGCAGTATTTT. Its protein is CASSKVLAASADTQYF. V and J are TRBV6-1 and TRBJ2-3; 7 bases fit TRBD2. The CDR3 has 16 amino acids. J lost 4 bases, V lost 5 bases, and 12 bases had no gene match. Germline CDR1 reads MNHNS; CDR2 reads SASEGT.

Details on this clonotype: A much more abundant neighbour one base away suggests this may be a read error. The rearrangement joins TRBV24-1 to TRBJ2-1, with D possibly TRBD2 on 6 matching bases. V was clipped by 6 bases and J by 6 bases, with 14 bases between them. This CDR3 region has 14 residues. Germline CDR1 is KGHDR and CDR2 is SFDVKD. The CDR3 DNA follows: TGTGCCACCAGTAGGGCGCTAGCGACCAATGAGCAGTTCTTC. It translates to CATSRALATNEQFF.

This clonotype appeared many times. A much larger clone differs from this one at a single base, so this may be a read error. V and J are TRBV10-3 and TRBJ2-3, with D perhaps matching TRBD1 or TRBD2 (5 bases each). V lost 8 bases, J lost 4 bases, and 28 bases lay in between. The CDR3 is made up of 18 amino acids. CDR1 ENHRY and CDR2 SYGVKD come from the germline V gene. CDR3 sequence: CAICKDLSGTTLSDTQYF. CDR3 bases: TGTGCCATCTGCAAAGACCTCTCCGGGACCACACTTTCAGATACGCAGTATTTT.

This clonotype was counted ten times or more. This sequence joins TRBV7-2 and TRBJ1-2, with 10 bases that match TRBD1. Germline V gives CDR1 SGHTA, CDR2 FQGNSA. Trimming cost V 3 bases and J 7 bases; bases outside gene matches: 2. The CDR3 loop spans 13 amino acids. The CDR3 coding sequence is TGTGCCAGCAGCTTGACAGGGGGCGGTGGCTACACCTTC. Its translation: CASSLTGGGGYTF.

This clonotype was counted at least ten times. The CDR3 loop is CASSYPSDSGTGNTDTQYF. For the CDR3, the DNA is TGTGCCAGCAGTTACCCATCGGATTCAGGGACAGGGAACACAGATACGCAGTATTTT. The genes are TRBV6-1 and TRBJ2-3; TRBD1 aligns across 9 bases. CDR3 size: 19 residues. Germline trimming cut 5 bases from V and 2 bases from J; bases unmatched to any gene: 17. The germline V gene has CDR1 MNHNS and CDR2 SASEGT.